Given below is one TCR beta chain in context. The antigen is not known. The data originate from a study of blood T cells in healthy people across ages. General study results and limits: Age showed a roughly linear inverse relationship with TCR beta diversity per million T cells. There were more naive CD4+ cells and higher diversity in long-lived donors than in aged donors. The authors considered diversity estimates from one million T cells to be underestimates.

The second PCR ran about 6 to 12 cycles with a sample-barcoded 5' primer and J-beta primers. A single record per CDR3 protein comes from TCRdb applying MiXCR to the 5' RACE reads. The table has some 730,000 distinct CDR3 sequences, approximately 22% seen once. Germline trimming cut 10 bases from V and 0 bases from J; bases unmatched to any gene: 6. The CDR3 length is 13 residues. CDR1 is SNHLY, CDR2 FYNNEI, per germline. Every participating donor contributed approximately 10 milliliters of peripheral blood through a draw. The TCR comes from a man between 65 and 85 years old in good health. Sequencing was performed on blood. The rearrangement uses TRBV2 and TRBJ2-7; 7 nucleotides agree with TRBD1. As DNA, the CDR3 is TGTGCCACGGGACAGAAGAGCTCCTACGAGCAGTACTTC. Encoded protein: CATGQKSSYEQYF.